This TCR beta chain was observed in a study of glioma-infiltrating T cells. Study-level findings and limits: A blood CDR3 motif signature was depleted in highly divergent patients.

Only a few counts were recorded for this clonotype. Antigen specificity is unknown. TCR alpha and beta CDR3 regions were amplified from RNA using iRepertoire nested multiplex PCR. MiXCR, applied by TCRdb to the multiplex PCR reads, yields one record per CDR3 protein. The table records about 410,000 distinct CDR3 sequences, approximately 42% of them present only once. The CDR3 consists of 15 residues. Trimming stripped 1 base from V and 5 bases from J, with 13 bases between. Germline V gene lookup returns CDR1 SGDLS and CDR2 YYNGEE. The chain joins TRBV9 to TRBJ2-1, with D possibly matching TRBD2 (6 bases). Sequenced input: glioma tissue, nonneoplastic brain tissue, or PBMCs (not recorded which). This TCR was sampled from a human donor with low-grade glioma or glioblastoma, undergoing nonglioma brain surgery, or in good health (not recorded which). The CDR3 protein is CASSVLGLGNNEQFF. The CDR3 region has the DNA TGTGCCAGCAGCGTATTGGGACTGGGGAACAATGAGCAGTTCTTC.